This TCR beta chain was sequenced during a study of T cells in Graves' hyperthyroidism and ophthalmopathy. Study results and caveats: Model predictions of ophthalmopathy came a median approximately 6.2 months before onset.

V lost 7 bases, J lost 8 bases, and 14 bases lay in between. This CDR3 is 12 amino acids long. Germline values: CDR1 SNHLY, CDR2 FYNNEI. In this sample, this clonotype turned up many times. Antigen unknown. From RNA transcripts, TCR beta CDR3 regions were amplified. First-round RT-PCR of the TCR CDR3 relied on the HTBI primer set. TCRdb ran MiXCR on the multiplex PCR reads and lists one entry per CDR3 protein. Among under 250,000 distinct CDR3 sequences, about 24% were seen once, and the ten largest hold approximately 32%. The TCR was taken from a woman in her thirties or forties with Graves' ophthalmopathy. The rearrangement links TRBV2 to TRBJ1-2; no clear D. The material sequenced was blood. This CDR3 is CASKNGGWGYTF. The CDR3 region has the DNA TGTGCCAGCAAGAATGGCGGCTGGGGCTACACCTTC.